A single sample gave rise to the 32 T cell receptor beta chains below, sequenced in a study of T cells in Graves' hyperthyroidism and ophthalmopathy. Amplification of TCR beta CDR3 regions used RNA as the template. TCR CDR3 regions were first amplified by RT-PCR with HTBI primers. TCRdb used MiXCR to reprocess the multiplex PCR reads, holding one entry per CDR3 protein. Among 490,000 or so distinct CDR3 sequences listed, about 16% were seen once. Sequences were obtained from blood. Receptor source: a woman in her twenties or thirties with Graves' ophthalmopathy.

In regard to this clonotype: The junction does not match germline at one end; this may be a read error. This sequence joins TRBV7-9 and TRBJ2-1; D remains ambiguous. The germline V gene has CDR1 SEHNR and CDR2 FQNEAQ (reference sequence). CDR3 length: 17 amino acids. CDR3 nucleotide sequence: TGTGCCAGCAGCTTAAAGACTGCCGGTGGGTCCTGCAATGAGCAGTTCTTC. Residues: CASSLKTAGGSCNEQFF. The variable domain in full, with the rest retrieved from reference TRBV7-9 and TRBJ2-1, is DTGVSQNPRHKITKRGQNVTFRCDPISEHNRLYWYRQTLGQGPEFLTYFQNEAQLEKSRLLSDRFSAERPKGSFSTLEIQRTEQGDSAMYLCASSLKTAGGSCNEQFFGPGTRLTVL.

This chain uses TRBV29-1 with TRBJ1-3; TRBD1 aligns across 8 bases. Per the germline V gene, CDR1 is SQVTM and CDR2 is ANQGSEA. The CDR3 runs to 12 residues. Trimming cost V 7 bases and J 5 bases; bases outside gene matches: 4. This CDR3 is CSGRTGRNTIYF. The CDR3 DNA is TGCAGCGGTAGGACAGGGAGAAACACCATATATTTT.

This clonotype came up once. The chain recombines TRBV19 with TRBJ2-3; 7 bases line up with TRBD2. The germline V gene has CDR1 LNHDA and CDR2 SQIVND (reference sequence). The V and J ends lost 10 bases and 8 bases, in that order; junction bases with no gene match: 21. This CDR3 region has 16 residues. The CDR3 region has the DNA TGTGCCACCGAATGGTCTAGCGGCCCTGGGGTAGTTACGCAGTATTTT. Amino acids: CATEWSSGPGVVTQYF.

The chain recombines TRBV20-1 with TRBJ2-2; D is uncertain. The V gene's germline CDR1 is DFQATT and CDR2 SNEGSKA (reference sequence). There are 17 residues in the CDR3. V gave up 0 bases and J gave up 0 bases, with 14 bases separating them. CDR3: CSARDLRRPTNTGELFF. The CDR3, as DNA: TGCAGTGCTAGAGATCTTCGCAGACCTACGAACACCGGGGAGCTGTTTTTT.

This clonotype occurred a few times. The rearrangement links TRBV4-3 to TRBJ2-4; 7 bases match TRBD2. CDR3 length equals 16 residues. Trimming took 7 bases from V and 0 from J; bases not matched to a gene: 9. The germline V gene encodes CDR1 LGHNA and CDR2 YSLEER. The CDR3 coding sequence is TGCGCCAGCATTGGGGGGGGGAGGGAAGCCAAAAACATTCAGTACTTC. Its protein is CASIGGGREAKNIQYF.

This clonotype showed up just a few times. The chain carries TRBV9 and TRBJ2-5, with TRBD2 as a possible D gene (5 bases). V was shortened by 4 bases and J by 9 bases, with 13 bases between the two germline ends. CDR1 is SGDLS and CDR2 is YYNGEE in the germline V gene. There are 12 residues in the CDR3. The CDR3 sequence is CASSPRDGAQYF. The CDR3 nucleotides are TGTGCCAGCAGCCCTCGTGACGGGGCCCAGTACTTC.

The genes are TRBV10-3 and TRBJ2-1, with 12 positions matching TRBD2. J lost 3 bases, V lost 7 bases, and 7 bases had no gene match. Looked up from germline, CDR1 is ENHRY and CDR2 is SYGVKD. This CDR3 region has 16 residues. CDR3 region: CAITSGRESDYNEQFF. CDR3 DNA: TGTGCCATCACTAGCGGGAGGGAGAGCGACTACAATGAGCAGTTCTTC.

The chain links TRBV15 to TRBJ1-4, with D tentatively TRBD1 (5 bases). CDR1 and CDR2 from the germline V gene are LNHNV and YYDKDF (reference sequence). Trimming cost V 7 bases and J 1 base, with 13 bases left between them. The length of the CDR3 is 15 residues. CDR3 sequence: CATTPGGGTNEKLFF. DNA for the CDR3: TGTGCCACCACCCCGGGGGGGGGAACTAATGAAAAACTGTTTTTT.

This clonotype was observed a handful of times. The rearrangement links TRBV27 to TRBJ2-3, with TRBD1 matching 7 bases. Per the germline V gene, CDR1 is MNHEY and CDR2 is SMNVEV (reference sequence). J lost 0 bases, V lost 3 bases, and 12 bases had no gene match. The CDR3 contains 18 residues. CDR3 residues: CASSFFPPPGQSTDTQYF. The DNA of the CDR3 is TGTGCCAGCAGTTTTTTCCCCCCTCCGGGACAGAGCACAGATACGCAGTATTTT.

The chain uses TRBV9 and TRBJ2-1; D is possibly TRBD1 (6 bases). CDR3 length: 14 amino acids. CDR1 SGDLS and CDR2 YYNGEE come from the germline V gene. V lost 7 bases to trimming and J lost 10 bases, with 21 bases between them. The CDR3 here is CASGTGTRTEEQFF. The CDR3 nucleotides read TGTGCCAGCGGAACCGGGACACGGACGGAGGAGCAGTTCTTC.

As DNA, the CDR3 is TGCGCCAGCAGCCAAGAATTGGCTCAGCCCCAGCATTTT. Translation gives CASSQELAQPQHF. The rearrangement links TRBV4-1 to TRBJ1-5; D uncertain. CDR3 size: 13 residues. Trimming left V 0 bases short and J 6 bases short, with 6 bases between. Germline-derived CDR1 and CDR2 are MGHRA and YSYEKL.

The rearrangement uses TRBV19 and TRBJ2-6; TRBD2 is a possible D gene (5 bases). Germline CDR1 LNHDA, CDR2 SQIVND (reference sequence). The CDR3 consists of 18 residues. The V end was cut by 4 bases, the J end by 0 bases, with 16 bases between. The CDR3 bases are TGTGCCAGTAGTACCCGGGAACTTCCCACCTCTGGGGCCAACGTCCTGACTTTC. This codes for CASSTRELPTSGANVLTF.

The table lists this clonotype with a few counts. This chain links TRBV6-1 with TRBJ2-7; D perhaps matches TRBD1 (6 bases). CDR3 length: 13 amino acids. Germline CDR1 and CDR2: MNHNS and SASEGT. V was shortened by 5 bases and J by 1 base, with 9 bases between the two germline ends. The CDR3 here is CASSSGASYEQYF. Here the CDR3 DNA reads TGTGCCAGCAGTTCAGGGGCGTCCTACGAGCAGTACTTC.

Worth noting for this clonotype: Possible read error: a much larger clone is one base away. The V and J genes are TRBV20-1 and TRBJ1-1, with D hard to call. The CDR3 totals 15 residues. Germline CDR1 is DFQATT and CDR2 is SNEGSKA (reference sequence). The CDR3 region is CSARDGRRLNIEAFF. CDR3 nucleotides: TGCAGTGCTAGAGATGGGAGGCGATTGAACATTGAAGCTTTCTTT.

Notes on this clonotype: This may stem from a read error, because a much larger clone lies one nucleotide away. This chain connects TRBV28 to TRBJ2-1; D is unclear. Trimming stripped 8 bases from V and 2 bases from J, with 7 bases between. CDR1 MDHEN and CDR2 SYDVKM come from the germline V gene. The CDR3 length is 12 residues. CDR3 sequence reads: CASGSTYNEQFF. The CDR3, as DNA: TGTGCCAGCGGTTCAACCTACAATGAGCAGTTCTTC.

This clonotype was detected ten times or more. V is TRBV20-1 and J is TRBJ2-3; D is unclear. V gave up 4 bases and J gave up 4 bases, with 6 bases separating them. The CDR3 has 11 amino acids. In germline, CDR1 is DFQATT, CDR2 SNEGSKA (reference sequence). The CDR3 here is CSAKGSDTQYF. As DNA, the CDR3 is TGCAGTGCTAAAGGGTCAGATACGCAGTATTTT.

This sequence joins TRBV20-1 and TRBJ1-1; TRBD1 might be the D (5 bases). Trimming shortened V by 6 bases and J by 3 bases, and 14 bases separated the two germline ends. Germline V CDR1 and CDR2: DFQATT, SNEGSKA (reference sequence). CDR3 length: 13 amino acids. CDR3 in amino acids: CSAPRGADTEAFF. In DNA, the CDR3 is TGCAGTGCCCCCCGAGGGGCGGACACTGAAGCTTTCTTT.

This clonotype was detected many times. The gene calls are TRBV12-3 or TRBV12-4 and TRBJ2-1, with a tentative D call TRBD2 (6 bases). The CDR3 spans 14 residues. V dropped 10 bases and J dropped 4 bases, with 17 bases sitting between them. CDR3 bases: TGTGCCACCAGGTCCACGGGGGATTACAATGAGCAGTTCTTC. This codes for CATRSTGDYNEQFF.

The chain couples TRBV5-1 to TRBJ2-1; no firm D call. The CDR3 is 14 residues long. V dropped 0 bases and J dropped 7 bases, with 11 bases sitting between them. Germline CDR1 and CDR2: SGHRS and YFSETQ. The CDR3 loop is CASSLGQNKNEQFF. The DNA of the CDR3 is TGCGCCAGCAGCTTGGGGCAGAACAAAAATGAGCAGTTCTTC.

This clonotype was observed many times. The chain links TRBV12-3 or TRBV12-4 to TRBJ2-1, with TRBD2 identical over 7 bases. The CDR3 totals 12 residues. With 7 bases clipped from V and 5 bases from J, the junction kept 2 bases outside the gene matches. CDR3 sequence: CASKLANNEQFF. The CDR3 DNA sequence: TGTGCCAGCAAACTAGCGAACAATGAGCAGTTCTTC.

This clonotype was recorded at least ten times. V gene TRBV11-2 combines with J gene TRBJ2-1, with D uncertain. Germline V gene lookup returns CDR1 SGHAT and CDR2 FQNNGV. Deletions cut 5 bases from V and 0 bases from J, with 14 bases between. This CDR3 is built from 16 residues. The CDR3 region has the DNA TGTGCCAGCAGCCCTAAGGCAGTAAGCTCCTACAATGAGCAGTTCTTC. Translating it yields CASSPKAVSSYNEQFF. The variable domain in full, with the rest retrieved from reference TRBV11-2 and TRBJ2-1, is EAGVAQSPRYKIIEKRQSVAFWCNPISGHATLYWYQQILGQGPKLLIQFQNNGVVDDSQLPKDRFSAERLKGVDSTLKIQPAKLEDSAVYLCASSPKAVSSYNEQFFGPGTRLTVL.

The CDR3 DNA is TGCAGTGCTGAACAGCGGGCGGTGGGGCCCACGGCAGATACGCAGTATTTT. Translating gives CSAEQRAVGPTADTQYF. V and J are TRBV20-1 and TRBJ2-3; weak D call: TRBD2 (6 bases). The CDR3 has 17 residues. Germline assignment: CDR1 DFQATT and CDR2 SNEGSKA (reference sequence). The ends were cut back, 5 bases at V and 4 bases at J, with 25 bases in the middle.

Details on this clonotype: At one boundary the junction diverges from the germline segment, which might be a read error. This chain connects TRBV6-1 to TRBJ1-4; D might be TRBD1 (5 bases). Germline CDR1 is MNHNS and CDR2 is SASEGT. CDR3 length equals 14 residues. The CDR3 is CTSSEDRTFEKLFF. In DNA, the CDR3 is TGTACCAGCAGTGAAGACAGAACCTTTGAAAAACTGTTTTTT.

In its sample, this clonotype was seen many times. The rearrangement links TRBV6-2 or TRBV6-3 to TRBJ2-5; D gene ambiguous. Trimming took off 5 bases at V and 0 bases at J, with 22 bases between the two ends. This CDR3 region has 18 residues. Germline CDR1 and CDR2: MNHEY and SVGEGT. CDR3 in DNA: TGTGCCAGCAGTGCCATCGTCCGCGGTCCTCTTTACCAAGAGACCCAGTACTTC. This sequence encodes CASSAIVRGPLYQETQYF.

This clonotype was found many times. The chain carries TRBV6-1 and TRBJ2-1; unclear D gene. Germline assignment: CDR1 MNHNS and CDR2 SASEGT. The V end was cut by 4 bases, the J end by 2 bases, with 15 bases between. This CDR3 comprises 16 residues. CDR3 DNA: TGTGCCAGCAGTGTATCTACGGGTTCCCCCTACAATGAGCAGTTCTTC. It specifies CASSVSTGSPYNEQFF.

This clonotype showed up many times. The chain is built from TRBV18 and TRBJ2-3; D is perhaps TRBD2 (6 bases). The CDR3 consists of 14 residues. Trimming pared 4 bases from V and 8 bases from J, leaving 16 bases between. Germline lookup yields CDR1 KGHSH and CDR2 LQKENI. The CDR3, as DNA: TGTGCCAGCTCACTTTGGGGGGAACGGGCTACGCAGTATTTT. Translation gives CASSLWGERATQYF.

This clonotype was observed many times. CDR3 bases: TGCGCCAGCACTCGGACGGATGGAGCGTACGAGCAGTACTTC. It specifies CASTRTDGAYEQYF. The chain carries TRBV5-1 and TRBJ2-7; D unclear. The germline CDR1 and CDR2 sequences are SGHRS and YFSETQ. V was trimmed by 6 bases and J by 4 bases, leaving 17 bases between them. The CDR3 totals 14 residues. Filled out from reference TRBV5-1 and TRBJ2-7, the complete variable domain reads KAGVTQTPRYLIKTRGQQVTLSCSPISGHRSVSWYQQTPGQGLQFLFEYFSETQRNKGNFPGRFSGRQFSNSRSEMNVSTLELGDSALYLCASTRTDGAYEQYFGPGTRLTVT.

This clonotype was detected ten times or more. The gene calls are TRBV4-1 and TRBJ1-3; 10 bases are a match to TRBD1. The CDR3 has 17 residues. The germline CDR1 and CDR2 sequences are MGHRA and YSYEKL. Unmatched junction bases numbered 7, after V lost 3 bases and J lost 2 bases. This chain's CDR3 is CASSQLTGGRTGNTIYF. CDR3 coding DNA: TGCGCCAGCAGCCAGCTGACAGGGGGCAGGACTGGAAACACCATATATTTT.

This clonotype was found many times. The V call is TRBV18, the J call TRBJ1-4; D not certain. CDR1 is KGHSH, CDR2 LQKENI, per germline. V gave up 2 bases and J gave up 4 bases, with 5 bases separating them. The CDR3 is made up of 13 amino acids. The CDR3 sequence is CASSPALNEKLFF. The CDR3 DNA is TGTGCCAGCTCACCAGCCCTTAATGAAAAACTGTTTTTT. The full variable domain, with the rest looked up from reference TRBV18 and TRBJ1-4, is NAGVMQNPRHLVRRRGQEARLRCSPMKGHSHVYWYRQLPEEGLKFMVYLQKENIIDESGMPKERFSAEFPKEGPSILRIQQVVRGDSAAYFCASSPALNEKLFFGSGTQLSVL.

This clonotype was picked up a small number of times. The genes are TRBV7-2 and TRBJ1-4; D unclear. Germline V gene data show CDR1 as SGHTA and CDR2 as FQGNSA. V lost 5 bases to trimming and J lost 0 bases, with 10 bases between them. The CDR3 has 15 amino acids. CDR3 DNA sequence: TGTGCCAGCAGCGGGCGGGTGTCAACTAATGAAAAACTGTTTTTT. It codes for CASSGRVSTNEKLFF. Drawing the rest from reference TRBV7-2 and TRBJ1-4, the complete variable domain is GAGVSQSPSNKVTEKGKDVELRCDPISGHTALYWYRQSLGQGLEFLIYFQGNSAPDKSGLPSDRFSAERTGGSVSTLTIQRTQQEDSAVYLCASSGRVSTNEKLFFGSGTQLSVL.

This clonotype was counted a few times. CDR3 nucleotides: TGTGCCAGCAGTTCCTGGACAGGAGGGACCACAGATACGCAGTATTTT. Translated, it gives CASSSWTGGTTDTQYF. This chain links TRBV6-1 with TRBJ2-3, with D perhaps TRBD1 (7 bases). Trimming took 5 bases from V and 2 from J, leaving 17 bases between them. This CDR3 is 16 amino acids long. Germline V CDR1 and CDR2: MNHNS, SASEGT.

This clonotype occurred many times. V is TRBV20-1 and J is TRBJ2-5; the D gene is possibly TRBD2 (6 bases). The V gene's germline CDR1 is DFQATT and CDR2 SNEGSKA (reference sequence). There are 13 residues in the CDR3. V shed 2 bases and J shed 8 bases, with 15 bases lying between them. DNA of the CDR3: TGCAGTGCTAGACCCCCGGGAGCCCGAACCCAGTACTTC. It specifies CSARPPGARTQYF.